This T cell receptor (beta chain) was sequenced for a study of blood T cell repertoires in COVID-19. Across the study: The origin of the acute and convalescent COVID-19 samples was the United States, Italy and Spain. The cDNA or gDNA used as material had been derived from T cells, B-cell-depleted T cells, or PBMCs.

With regard to this clone: At one of its ends the junction is not consistent with the germline gene, which may arise from a read error.

Under the authors' procedure: Estimated nucleated cell counts came from reference gene primer amplification. The method was immunoSEQ multiplex PCR; TCRdb's version includes in-frame clones alone and lacks a portion of them. Clone size and the V and J calls come from that table; the DNA yielded D and trimming. The sample lists about 73,000 clones; approximately 80% were seen once. The receptor was isolated from a man at least 80 years old with active or convalescent COVID-19. What was sequenced was peripheral blood.

CDR3: CASSPGGQGDSKDF. The CDR3 coding sequence is TGTGCCAGCAGCCCGGGTGGACAGGGGGATTCTAAGGACTTC. This chain connects TRBV7-8 to TRBJ2-7, with 10 bases that match TRBD1. The CDR3 sequence is 14 residues long. Per germline, CDR1 SGHVS and CDR2 FQNEAQ.